Described below is a single T cell receptor (beta chain) sequence and its context. Its antigen is not yet known. No base-level quality is on record; no much larger clone is a single base apart. The sample is drawn from a study of shared clonotypes between healthy human individuals (dated by TCRdb to the early 2020s). Concerning the study at large: The cohort included three men and a couple of women between 18 and 49 years of age. To increase sequencing depth and limit assay-specific biases, TCR repertoire library preparation and sequencing were carried out by different laboratories using diverse techniques. For each donor, CD4 naive and CD4 memory were each run on three plates, CD8 naive on two plates, and CD8 memory on one plate. Leukapheresis yielded between about 0.8 and 9.5 billion PBMCs per donor. To estimate repertoire size and how much clonotype sharing occurs between individuals, the study deeply sequenced the blood TCR repertoires of 4 to 6 healthy adults.

The donors were healthy, HIV-negative adults who had no recently reported acute infections or vaccinations. Only Caucasian adults living in Nashville, Tennessee, USA were represented among the donors. CD4+ T cells were enriched by magnetic negative selection, after which naive cells were positively selected on CD45RA and the negative fraction was taken as the memory subset. Blood was collected by leukapheresis, and PBMCs were isolated by Ficoll-Histopaque density gradient centrifugation and then cryopreserved in liquid nitrogen vapor phase. Analytical flow cytometry was used to check the purity and quantity of each magnetically sorted T cell population. From each sorted fraction, genomic DNA was isolated and quantified by UV absorbance on a Nanodrop 2000c. Using the deep immunoSEQ assay, TCR CDR3 regions were amplified from genomic DNA by multiplex PCR. Extracted genomic DNA from each cell subset was spread evenly across all wells of several immunoSEQ 96-well plates, with each plate serving as a replicate. For sorted subsets, each replicate PCR was loaded with roughly 200 ng genomic DNA, equivalent to 25,000 to 35,000 T cell genomes. Purified libraries were measured with a Qubit 3.0 fluorometer, size-checked on a Bioanalyzer 2100, and measured again with the KAPA Library Quantification kit. A separate single-read 150-cycle Illumina NextSeq 550 flow cell was used to sequence each immunoSEQ 96-well plate. The authors processed their data as follows. Because the immunoSEQ output held only junctional sequences and lacked quality scores, the filtering could not match the filtering applied to full-length reads. To assign V/J genes and CDR3, sequences were annotated using PyIR, a Python wrapper for IgBLAST v1.9, with IMGT germline references. Any read was removed if the V/J assignment was weak (E-value above 1e-6), the CDR3 was missing, or the read contained stop codons, out-of-frame junctions, or ambiguous translated residues. V3J clonotypes were defined by identical inferred V gene, J gene, and CDR3 amino acid sequence. Percentage overlap between repertoires was calculated by dividing the number of shared unique clonotypes by the size of the smaller repertoire. RTK rarefaction, the Chao1 estimator, and Recon v2.1 estimates of unobserved clonotypes were used to assess repertoire richness. OLGA was used to compute generation probabilities for all TCRbeta clonotypes that the gDNA method yielded from several donors. TCRdb stores this immuneACCESS table with in-frame sequences only. Part of the clones is absent; in the studies checked, under half of the shortfall reflects unresolved V genes, and no reason is known for the rest. V, J and clone size are taken as reported in that table, and D and trimming were inferred from the DNA itself. For this sample there are 2 million to 2.5 million clones; about nine tenths appear just once. The top ten clonotypes cover more than 0.35% of the sample.

The full study reports these points: Sampling was restricted to blood, and TCR repertoires in tissues likely differ from the TCR repertoires found in blood. Naive subsets generally had larger estimated clonotype richness than memory subsets did. Across a handful of donors, about 5% of naive CD4, around 3.3% of naive CD8, roughly 2.2% of memory CD4, and roughly 0.4% of memory CD8 clonotypes were shared. The small number of donors limited the genetic and exposure-history diversity represented. Rarefaction of sorted-subset datasets indicated incomplete sequencing despite the large sequencing depth. Pairwise subsampling led to the expectation that sequencing depth would affect the degree of clonotype sharing among donors. Clonotypes shared by all four sorted-subset donors showed higher generation probabilities than non-shared clonotypes.

Counted from cysteine to phenylalanine, this CDR3 has 17 amino acids. The CDR3 DNA has 51 bases and is translated from base 1. After removal of 2 bases from V and 4 bases from J, the junction retains 13 bases not matched to a gene. CDR1 is given as MGHDK and CDR2 as SYGVNS, both from the germline V gene. This clonotype was obtained from a man aged 18 to 30 in good health. Some clones in this sample may be carry-over from other donors' samples. The sequenced sample consisted of naive CD4+ T cells from PBMCs. The cell subset or site tag for this specimen amounts to: CD45RA+ positively selected. The V gene is TRBV25-1 and the J gene is TRBJ1-1, with 7 junctional bases fitting TRBD1. The sequence in DNA is TGTGCCAGCAGTGAACATCGCAGGGGGAATCGTGGCACTGAAGCTTTCTTT. This gives the protein CASSEHRRGNRGTEAFF.